A single sample gave rise to the 20 T cell receptor beta chains below, sequenced in a study of shared clonotypes between healthy human individuals. Libraries were prepared by immunoSEQ multiplex PCR; TCRdb keeps only in-frame clonotypes and omits some of them. The sample has some 1,100,000 clones, around three quarters seen once. Sample: memory CD4+ T cells from PBMCs. Noted subset: CD45RA-negative fraction. These receptors all stem from a man between 18 and 35 years old in good health. Some clones in this sample may be carry-over from other donors' samples.

This clone was seen only once. The chain carries TRBV7-3 and TRBJ2-7; D call uncertain. Germline values: CDR1 SGHTA, CDR2 FQGTGA. Trimming took 2 bases from V and 0 from J, leaving 8 bases between them. The CDR3 sequence is 14 residues long. The CDR3 DNA is TGTGCCAGCAGCTTAGAAGCACTCTCCTACGAGCAGTACTTC. Translating gives CASSLEALSYEQYF. Full variable domain (remainder filled in from reference TRBV7-3 and TRBJ2-7): GAGVSQTPSNKVTEKGKYVELRCDPISGHTALYWYRQSLGQGPEFLIYFQGTGAADDSGLPNDRFFAVRPEGSVSTLKIQRTERGDSAVYLCASSLEALSYEQYFGPGTRLTVT.

The genes are TRBV18 and TRBJ2-5, with 9 bases matching TRBD2. J gave up 4 bases and V 0 bases, and 9 bases lay outside the gene matches. Germline V gene lookup returns CDR1 KGHSH and CDR2 LQKENI. The CDR3 loop spans 17 amino acids. This chain's CDR3 is CASSPPSGSFGIETQYF. In DNA form, the CDR3 reads TGTGCCAGCTCACCACCTAGCGGGAGCTTTGGAATAGAGACCCAGTACTTC. Variable domain in full (rest from reference TRBV18 and TRBJ2-5): NAGVMQNPRHLVRRRGQEARLRCSPMKGHSHVYWYRQLPEEGLKFMVYLQKENIIDESGMPKERFSAEFPKEGPSILRIQQVVRGDSAAYFCASSPPSGSFGIETQYFGPGTRLLVL.

Regarding this clone: This sample includes further DNA sequences coding for the same CDR3. The chain carries TRBV18 and TRBJ2-3, with TRBD1 as a possible D gene (6 bases). The CDR3 extends over 14 amino acids. Germline V gene data show CDR1 as KGHSH and CDR2 as LQKENI. Trimming removed 6 bases from V and 5 bases from J, with 15 bases in between. The CDR3 loop is CASSPGQAGDTQYF. CDR3 nucleotides: TGTGCCAGCTCCCCGGGACAAGCTGGAGATACGCAGTATTTT.

The chain has TRBV27 and TRBJ2-7; 14 bases agree with TRBD2. The CDR3 is 18 amino acids. Germline CDR1 and CDR2: MNHEY and SMNVEV (reference sequence). The V and J ends lost 7 bases and 5 bases, in that order; junction bases with no gene match: 16. CDR3 nucleotide sequence: TGTGCCAGCACCACCCTTGGGGGGACTAGCGGGAGTCTGAACGAGCAGTACTTC. It codes for CASTTLGGTSGSLNEQYF.

V and J are TRBV6-5 and TRBJ2-5, with D tentatively TRBD1 (7 bases). The CDR3 loop spans 16 amino acids. Trimming pared 2 bases from V and 1 base from J, leaving 14 bases between. The V gene's germline CDR1 is MNHEY and CDR2 SVGAGI. This CDR3 is CASSYRSGGLQETQYF. DNA of the CDR3: TGTGCCAGCAGTTACCGATCAGGGGGACTCCAAGAGACCCAGTACTTC.

The table lists this clone with a few counts. The chain carries TRBV10-2 and TRBJ1-2; 8 positions agree with TRBD1. V lost 6 bases to trimming and J lost 2 bases; unmatched junction nucleotides: 8. The CDR3 runs to 15 residues. The germline V gene encodes CDR1 WSHSY and CDR2 SAAADI. The DNA of the CDR3 is TGCGCCAGCAGCAAATCAGGGGGCGCAAACTATGGCTACACCTTC. It codes for CASSKSGGANYGYTF.

The gene calls are TRBV6-4 and TRBJ2-2, with D hard to call. The ends were cut back, 0 bases at V and 1 base at J, with 6 bases in the middle. CDR3 length: 15 amino acids. Per germline, CDR1 MRHNA and CDR2 SNTAGT. The CDR3 protein is CASSDSSRNTGELFF. The CDR3 coding sequence is TGTGCCAGCAGTGACTCGAGTAGGAACACCGGGGAGCTGTTTTTT.

The chain couples TRBV4-1 to TRBJ1-6; the D gene is possibly TRBD1 (6 bases). Between the trimmed V and J ends, which lost 4 bases and 6 bases, there was a span of 22 bases. Germline V gene sequence: CDR1 MGHRA, CDR2 YSYEKL. This CDR3 comprises 18 residues. CDR3: CASSPSTTGSNVNSPLHF. Written as DNA, the CDR3 is TGCGCCAGCAGCCCCAGCACCACAGGGTCAAACGTTAATTCACCCCTCCACTTT.

This clone is a singleton in its sample. Different DNA sequences within this sample yield the same CDR3. The V gene is TRBV2, the J gene TRBJ2-1, with 11 bases aligning to TRBD2. V lost 9 bases, J lost 2 bases, and 6 bases stayed unmatched. The CDR3 has 15 amino acids. Germline assignment: CDR1 SNHLY and CDR2 FYNNEI. CDR3 sequence: CASRPTSGTYNEQFF. The DNA for the CDR3 is TGTGCCAGTCGACCGACTAGCGGGACCTACAATGAGCAGTTCTTC.

The chain is built from TRBV7-2 and TRBJ2-5; perhaps TRBD2 as D (6 bases). CDR1 SGHTA and CDR2 FQGNSA come from the germline V gene. This CDR3 contains 16 residues. V dropped 5 bases and J dropped 4 bases, with 20 bases sitting between them. The CDR3 is CASSRRAGGWRETQYF. In DNA, the CDR3 is TGTGCCAGCAGCAGACGGGCCGGGGGTTGGCGAGAGACCCAGTACTTC.

V and J are TRBV7-2 and TRBJ2-4; D not resolved. The CDR3 totals 17 residues. Per germline, CDR1 SGHTA and CDR2 FQGNSA. Between the trimmed V and J ends, which lost 5 bases and 0 bases, there was a span of 17 bases. Here the CDR3 DNA reads TGTGCCAGCAGCCCCCGGACGGGCTCTCTAGCCAAAAACATTCAGTACTTC. Protein product: CASSPRTGSLAKNIQYF.

The V gene is TRBV6-5, the J gene TRBJ2-7; D call uncertain. CDR1 is MNHEY, CDR2 SVGAGI, per germline. Trimming shortened V by 10 bases and J by 1 base, and 17 bases separated the two germline ends. CDR3 length equals 14 residues. In DNA, the CDR3 is TGTGCCACCCTCAGGACGGTCAATTCCTACGAGCAGTACTTC. It yields the protein CATLRTVNSYEQYF.

The J gene is TRBJ2-7, the V gene TRBV18; 11 bases line up with TRBD2. Germline V gene lookup returns CDR1 KGHSH and CDR2 LQKENI. The CDR3 is 15 residues long. V shed 2 bases and J 3 bases; nucleotides not matched to a gene: 3. CDR3 nucleotide sequence: TGTGCCAGCTCACCAACCGGGACTAGCGGCTACGAGCAGTACTTC. Protein product: CASSPTGTSGYEQYF.

This clone turned up a few times. The V gene is TRBV14, the J gene TRBJ1-1; no definite D call. Between the trimmed V and J ends, which lost 0 bases and 6 bases, there was a span of 11 bases. From germline, CDR1 is SGHDN and CDR2 FVKESK. The CDR3 sequence is 14 residues long. The CDR3 DNA follows: TGTGCCAGCAGCCAAGATCTTCCCCACGCTGAAGCTTTCTTT. Translated, it gives CASSQDLPHAEAFF.

The V and J genes are TRBV7-2 and TRBJ1-2; 11 nucleotides match TRBD1. The CDR3 sequence is 15 residues long. The J segment lost 0 bases and the V segment lost 5 bases, leaving 2 bases of the junction unmatched. Germline CDR1 and CDR2: SGHTA and FQGNSA. The CDR3 DNA reads as TGTGCCAGCAGCCGGGACAGGGGGGCTAACTATGGCTACACCTTC. The encoded protein is CASSRDRGANYGYTF.

There are a few counts of this clone. V gene TRBV30 combines with J gene TRBJ1-1; 7 positions match TRBD1. This CDR3 region has 13 residues. CDR1 GTSNPN and CDR2 SVGIG come from the germline V gene (reference sequence). J was trimmed by 1 base and V by 2 bases; bases with no gene match: 1. CDR3 in amino acids: CAWSRDRNTEAFF. For the CDR3, the DNA is TGTGCCTGGAGTCGGGACAGGAACACTGAAGCTTTCTTT.

This clone was observed a handful of times. V is TRBV30 and J is TRBJ1-1; 9 nucleotides line up with TRBD1. The ends lost 0 bases at V and 8 bases at J; junction bases unmatched: 7. The CDR3 has 14 amino acids. The germline CDR1 and CDR2 sequences are GTSNPN and SVGIG (reference sequence). CDR3 DNA sequence: TGTGCCTGGAGTGTACAGGGACAGGGTGCCGAAGCTTTCTTT. It yields the protein CAWSVQGQGAEAFF.

Points on this clone: This may be a read error, as it is one base from a much larger clone. V usage is TRBV18 and J usage is TRBJ2-5; D gene unclear. This CDR3 spans 11 amino acids. Deletions cut 5 bases from V and 1 base from J, with 2 bases between. Germline CDR1 reads KGHSH; CDR2 reads LQKENI. The CDR3 reads CASSTQETQYF. In nucleotides, the CDR3 is TGTGCCAGCTCAACCCAAGAGACCCAGTACTTC.

The genes are TRBV18 and TRBJ2-4, with TRBD2 identical over 9 bases. The CDR3 consists of 17 residues. Germline assignment: CDR1 KGHSH and CDR2 LQKENI. With V trimmed by 0 bases and J by 7 bases, 10 bases remained unmatched. This CDR3 is CASSPPNRASGMNIQYF. Written as DNA, the CDR3 is TGTGCCAGCTCACCACCGAATAGAGCTAGCGGGATGAACATTCAGTACTTC.

This clone has a handful of counts. V usage is TRBV9 and J usage is TRBJ1-3; a possible D gene is TRBD1 (5 bases). CDR3 size: 15 residues. Germline loops: CDR1 SGDLS, CDR2 YYNGEE. V gave up 4 bases and J gave up 0 bases, with 11 bases separating them. CDR3 in amino acids: CASSTLGTSGNTIYF. The CDR3 DNA reads TGTGCCAGCAGCACTCTAGGGACCTCTGGAAACACCATATATTTT.